The 24 T cell receptor beta chains below come from one sample, sequenced in a study of blood T cell repertoires in COVID-19. Measured with immunoSEQ multiplex PCR; TCRdb has only the in-frame clones, and not every one. The table has some 150,000 clones, roughly four fifths seen once. Sequencing used peripheral blood. The source of these receptors is a human donor with acute or convalescent COVID-19. The donor label of this sample is uncertain.

The CDR3 sequence is CASSLTGKGDQPQHF. The CDR3 bases are TGTGCCAGCAGCTTGACAGGGAAAGGGGATCAGCCCCAGCATTTT. The rearrangement joins TRBV5-6 to TRBJ1-5, with D tentatively TRBD1 (6 bases). The V gene's germline CDR1 is SGHDT and CDR2 YYEEEE. Trimming shortened V by 1 base and J by 5 bases, and 13 bases separated the two germline ends. The CDR3 is 15 residues long.

This clone was observed a few times. The CDR3 nucleotides are TGTGCCAGCAGCTTTGGGAGCGGGGAGGATACGCAGTATTTT. This gives the protein CASSFGSGEDTQYF. The V call is TRBV11-2, the J call TRBJ2-3; 7 positions match TRBD2. Germline assignment: CDR1 SGHAT and CDR2 FQNNGV. The J segment lost 6 bases and the V segment lost 3 bases, leaving 6 bases of the junction unmatched. This CDR3 has 14 amino acids.

As to this clone: Different DNA sequences within this sample yield the same CDR3. This chain connects TRBV5-4 to TRBJ2-3; 10 bases fit TRBD2. V dropped 4 bases and J dropped 2; count of bases not matched to a gene: 4. Germline V CDR1 and CDR2: SGHNT, YYREEE (reference sequence). This CDR3 is 15 amino acids long. CDR3 DNA: TGTGCCAGCAGCCGGACTAGCGGACACACAGATACGCAGTATTTT. This codes for CASSRTSGHTDTQYF.

This chain links TRBV3-1 (or the pseudogene TRBV3-2) with TRBJ1-1; a possible D gene is TRBD1 (6 bases). V was shortened by 0 bases and J by 2 bases, with 10 bases between the two germline ends. Germline CDR1 LGHDT, CDR2 YNNKEL (reference sequence). The CDR3 has 15 amino acids. The chain's CDR3 is CASSQDAGANTEAFF. The CDR3 DNA is TGTGCCAGCAGCCAAGATGCGGGGGCTAACACTGAAGCTTTCTTT.

This sequence joins TRBV3-1 (or the pseudogene TRBV3-2) and TRBJ2-7; possible D gene TRBD2, 5 bases. This CDR3 comprises 13 residues. Looked up from germline, CDR1 is LGHDT and CDR2 is YNNKEL (reference sequence). V was pared by 5 bases and J by 1 base, with 9 bases between. In DNA form, the CDR3 reads TGTGCCAGCAGCGCAGGCGGGTCCTACGAGCAGTACGTC. Translation: CASSAGGSYEQYV.

The chain carries TRBV30 and TRBJ1-2; 7 bases fit TRBD1. V dropped 6 bases and J dropped 6; count of bases not matched to a gene: 16. This CDR3 region has 15 residues. CDR1 and CDR2 (germline): GTSNPN, SVGIG (reference sequence). The CDR3 sequence is CACAQGGTLRNGYTF. Here the CDR3 DNA reads TGTGCCTGCGCACAAGGGGGCACCTTGAGGAATGGCTACACCTTC.

The chain recombines TRBV2 with TRBJ1-2; 11 positions match TRBD1. Losses at the gene ends were 8 bases for V and 6 bases for J; bases not matched to a gene: 2. Germline V lookup: CDR1 SNHLY, CDR2 FYNNEI. The CDR3 covers 12 residues. CDR3 loop: CASGQGAHGYTF. The CDR3 bases are TGTGCCAGCGGACAGGGGGCTCATGGCTACACCTTC.

This chain connects TRBV9 to TRBJ2-2, with 10 bases matching TRBD2. CDR1 and CDR2 from the germline V gene are SGDLS and YYNGEE. V was clipped by 3 bases and J by 5 bases; unmatched bases: 7. The CDR3 extends over 16 amino acids. As DNA, the CDR3 is TGTGCCAGCAGCGCCCTAGCGGGGGACCTAACCGGGGAGCTGTTTTTT. It encodes CASSALAGDLTGELFF.

This clone was seen a few times. The chain uses TRBV2 and TRBJ1-5, with D hard to call. The ends were cut back, 1 base at V and 2 bases at J, with 9 bases in the middle. CDR3 length: 15 residues. The germline gives CDR1 SNHLY, CDR2 FYNNEI. CDR3: CASSEVLARNQPQHF. The DNA of the CDR3 is TGTGCCAGCAGTGAAGTTTTAGCCCGCAATCAGCCCCAGCATTTT. Variable domain in full (rest from reference TRBV2 and TRBJ1-5): EPEVTQTPSHQVTQMGQEVILRCVPISNHLYFYWYRQILGQKVEFLVSFYNNEISEKSEIFDDQFSVERPDGSNFTLKIRSTKLEDSAMYFCASSEVLARNQPQHFGDGTRLSIL.

The rearrangement joins TRBV6-5 to TRBJ1-5, with TRBD1 as a possible D gene (6 bases). Germline V gives CDR1 MNHEY, CDR2 SVGAGI. The germline V and J ends were trimmed by 7 bases and 6 bases, with 16 bases remaining between them. The CDR3 is made up of 14 amino acids. The CDR3 DNA follows: TGTGCCAGCACGGGGGGCGGGGTGGGTCAGCCCCAGCATTTT. It yields the protein CASTGGGVGQPQHF.

This rearrangement joins TRBV5-4 to TRBJ1-4; D is perhaps TRBD1 (5 bases). The CDR3 contains 16 residues. Germline V lookup: CDR1 SGHNT, CDR2 YYREEE (reference sequence). V lost 1 base and J lost 5, with 15 bases in between. DNA for the CDR3: TGTGCCAGCAGCTTGTGGGACGGGGGGGTCAATGAAAAACTGTTTTTT. Amino acid sequence: CASSLWDGGVNEKLFF.

The gene calls are TRBV15 and TRBJ2-1; TRBD1 is a possible D gene (6 bases). The CDR3 consists of 14 residues. Germline CDR1 LNHNV, CDR2 YYDKDF (reference sequence). Trimming cost V 3 bases and J 6 bases, with 12 bases left between them. The CDR3 region is CATSRGMGANEQFF. The CDR3 DNA follows: TGTGCCACCAGCAGGGGGATGGGGGCCAATGAGCAGTTCTTC.

The chain joins TRBV30 to TRBJ2-1; 8 bases match TRBD1. Germline loops: CDR1 GTSNPN, CDR2 SVGIG (reference sequence). The CDR3 consists of 16 residues. Trimming at V came to 2 bases and at J to 7 bases, leaving 13 bases not matched to a gene. The CDR3 protein is CAWSPGGGAFFNEQFF. The DNA for the CDR3 is TGTGCCTGGAGTCCAGGGGGCGGGGCCTTCTTTAATGAGCAGTTCTTC.

The chain combines TRBV12-3 or TRBV12-4 with TRBJ1-1; maybe TRBD1 (5 bases). The V end lost 7 bases, the J end lost 9 bases, and 18 bases lay between the germline ends. This CDR3 region has 13 residues. This CDR3 reads CASNVGSGKQAFF. CDR3 coding DNA: TGTGCCAGCAACGTTGGATCAGGGAAACAAGCTTTCTTT.

This sequence joins TRBV9 and TRBJ1-1; 8 bases line up with TRBD1. Trimming removed 4 bases from V and 1 base from J; junction bases left unmatched: 6. Per germline, CDR1 SGDLS and CDR2 YYNGEE. This CDR3 comprises 15 residues. Here the CDR3 reads CASSPWTGRNTEAFF. The DNA of the CDR3 is TGTGCCAGCAGCCCGTGGACAGGGCGGAACACTGAAGCTTTCTTT.

The chain's CDR3 is CASSGGIVNTGELFF. The CDR3 DNA follows: TGTGCCAGCAGCGGAGGAATTGTGAACACCGGGGAGCTGTTTTTT. The genes are TRBV2 and TRBJ2-2; D possibly corresponds to TRBD2 (5 bases). With 6 bases removed from V and 1 base from J, the gap between germline ends came to 12 bases. The CDR3 length is 15 residues. Germline CDR1 SNHLY, CDR2 FYNNEI.

The chain links TRBV5-8 to TRBJ1-6; 9 bases align to TRBD1. The CDR3 covers 15 residues. V lost 4 bases and J lost 7; bases outside the gene matches: 6. Germline CDR1 reads SGHTS; CDR2 reads YDEGEE. CDR3 nucleotides: TGTGCCAGCAGCACCGCCGGGACAGGGAATTCACCCCTCCACTTT. Its protein is CASSTAGTGNSPLHF. The variable domain in full, completed from reference TRBV5-8 and TRBJ1-6, reads EAGVTQSPTHLIKTRGQQATLRCSPISGHTSVYWYQQALGLGLQFLLWYDEGEERNRGNFPPRFSGRQFPNYSSELNVNALELEDSALYLCASSTAGTGNSPLHFGNGTRLTVT.

The V and J genes are TRBV5-1 and TRBJ1-1; TRBD1 is a possible D gene (6 bases). The CDR3 spans 17 residues. Looked up from germline, CDR1 is SGHRS and CDR2 is YFSETQ. The V and J ends lost 0 bases and 0 bases respectively, with 15 bases between them. The CDR3 loop is CASSLARGQIMNTEAFF. The CDR3 region has the DNA TGCGCCAGCAGCTTGGCCAGAGGACAGATCATGAACACTGAAGCTTTCTTT.

J is TRBJ2-1 and V is TRBV12-3 or TRBV12-4; 8 bases agree with TRBD1. The CDR3 contains 13 residues. Losses at the gene ends were 5 bases for V and 7 bases for J; bases not matched to a gene: 4. The CDR3 region has the DNA TGTGCCAGCAGTCCCCGGACAGGGAATGAGCAGTTCTTC. Encoded protein: CASSPRTGNEQFF.

The genes are TRBV5-6 and TRBJ2-7; D ambiguous. This CDR3 comprises 13 residues. Per the germline V gene, CDR1 is SGHDT and CDR2 is YYEEEE. V dropped 4 bases and J dropped 0 bases, with 8 bases sitting between them. The DNA for the CDR3 is TGTGCCAGCAGCCTGCCTAGCTCCTACGAGCAGTACGTC. This translates into CASSLPSSYEQYV.

The chain is built from TRBV7-9 and TRBJ1-2, with TRBD1 matching over 9 bases. The CDR3 spans 14 residues. After removal of 5 bases from V and 4 bases from J, the junction contained 5 bases not matched to a gene. Per germline, CDR1 SEHNR and CDR2 FQNEAQ (reference sequence). CDR3 DNA sequence: TGTGCCAGCAGCCCCCAGACAGGGGGCTATGGCTACACCTTC. Its protein is CASSPQTGGYGYTF.

The chain joins TRBV19 to TRBJ1-1; D is possibly TRBD1 (5 bases). Deletions cut 0 bases from V and 7 bases from J, with 9 bases between. Germline V gene lookup returns CDR1 LNHDA and CDR2 SQIVND (reference sequence). The CDR3 contains 13 residues. The CDR3 loop reads CASSIDPTDEAFF. The CDR3 bases are TGTGCCAGTAGTATAGATCCGACAGATGAAGCTTTCTTT.

The CDR3 is CASSADNQPQHF. The CDR3 nucleotides are TGTGCCAGCAGTGCAGACAATCAGCCCCAGCATTTT. V and J are TRBV12-3 or TRBV12-4 and TRBJ1-5; D gene uncertain. The CDR3 runs to 12 residues. Trimming left V 5 bases short and J 3 bases short, with 5 bases between.

The gene calls are TRBV6-5 and TRBJ1-2; possible D gene TRBD1, 5 bases. Germline CDR1 reads MNHEY; CDR2 reads SVGAGI. V lost 6 bases and J 4 bases, leaving 12 bases between the germline ends. The CDR3 is 13 residues long. The CDR3 sequence is CASSPDSGYGYTF. The CDR3, as DNA: TGTGCCAGCAGCCCCGACAGTGGCTATGGCTACACCTTC.